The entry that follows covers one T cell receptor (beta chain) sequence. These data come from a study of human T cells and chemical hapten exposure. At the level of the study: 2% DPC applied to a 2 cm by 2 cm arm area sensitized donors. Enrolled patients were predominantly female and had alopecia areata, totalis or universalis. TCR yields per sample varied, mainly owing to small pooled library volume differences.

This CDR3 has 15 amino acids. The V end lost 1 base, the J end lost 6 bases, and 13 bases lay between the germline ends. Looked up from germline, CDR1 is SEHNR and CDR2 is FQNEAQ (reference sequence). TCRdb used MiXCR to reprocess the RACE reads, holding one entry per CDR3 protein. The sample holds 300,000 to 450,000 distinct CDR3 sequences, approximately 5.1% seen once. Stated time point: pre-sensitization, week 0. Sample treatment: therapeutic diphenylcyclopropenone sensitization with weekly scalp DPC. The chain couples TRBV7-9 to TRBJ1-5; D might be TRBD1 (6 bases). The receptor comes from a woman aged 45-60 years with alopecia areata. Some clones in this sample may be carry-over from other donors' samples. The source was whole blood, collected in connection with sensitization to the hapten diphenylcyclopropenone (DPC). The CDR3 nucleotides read TGTGCCAGCAGCTTAGACAGGGCCCCAGGTCAGCCCCAGCATTTT. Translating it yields CASSLDRAPGQPQHF.